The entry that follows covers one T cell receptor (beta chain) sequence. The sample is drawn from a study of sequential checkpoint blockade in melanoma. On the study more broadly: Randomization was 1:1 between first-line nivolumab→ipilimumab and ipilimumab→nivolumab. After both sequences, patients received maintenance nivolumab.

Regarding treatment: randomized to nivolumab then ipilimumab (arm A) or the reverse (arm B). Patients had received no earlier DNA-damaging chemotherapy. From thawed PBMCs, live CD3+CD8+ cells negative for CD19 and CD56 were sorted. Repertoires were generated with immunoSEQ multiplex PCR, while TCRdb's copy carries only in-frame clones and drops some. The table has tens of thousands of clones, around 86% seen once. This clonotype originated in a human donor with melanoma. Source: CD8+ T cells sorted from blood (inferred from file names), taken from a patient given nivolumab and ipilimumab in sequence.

CDR3 loop: CSVVVRGDYGYTF. As DNA, the CDR3 is TGCAGCGTTGTTGTCAGGGGAGACTATGGCTACACCTTC. This chain joins TRBV29-1 and TRBJ1-2; TRBD1 might be the D (6 bases). V was cut by 4 bases and J by 3 bases, with 12 bases left in between. CDR3 size: 13 residues. Per germline, CDR1 SQVTM and CDR2 ANQGSEA.